This record covers a single T cell receptor beta chain. What it recognizes is unknown. These data originate in a study of cytomegalovirus exposure and HLA in healthy donors. This CDR3 is 15 amino acids long. V lost 4 bases, J lost 4 bases, and 10 bases stayed unmatched. CDR1 SGHRS and CDR2 YFSETQ come from the germline V gene. This PCR relied on a set of 60 Vbeta primers and 13 Jbeta primers. Per the original methods: Around 9.9 million shared chains were among the approximately 76 million unique TCR beta chains that a later analysis counted. Generated by immunoSEQ multiplex PCR, the TCRdb table keeps only in-frame clones and is missing some. V and J calls and clone size are those listed in that table; D and trimming were worked out from the DNA. The data contain approximately 170,000 clones, approximately 71% of them seen just once; the ten biggest clones take up around 1.5%. The study, taken as a whole, reports: Data from an earlier analysis indicated that most TCR beta V segments were productive either about 87% or about 30% of the time. A later analysis linked a missense DCLRE1C variant to TCR beta V- and J-gene trimming.

This TCR was sampled from a girl between 5 and 17 years old in good health and CMV-seronegative. Sequencing input: PBMCs. V is TRBV5-1 and J is TRBJ1-1, with 7 bases fitting TRBD1. The CDR3 bases are TGCGCCAGCAGCGGAAGTGCAGGGGGGACCACTGAAGCTTTCTTT. This gives the protein CASSGSAGGTTEAFF.